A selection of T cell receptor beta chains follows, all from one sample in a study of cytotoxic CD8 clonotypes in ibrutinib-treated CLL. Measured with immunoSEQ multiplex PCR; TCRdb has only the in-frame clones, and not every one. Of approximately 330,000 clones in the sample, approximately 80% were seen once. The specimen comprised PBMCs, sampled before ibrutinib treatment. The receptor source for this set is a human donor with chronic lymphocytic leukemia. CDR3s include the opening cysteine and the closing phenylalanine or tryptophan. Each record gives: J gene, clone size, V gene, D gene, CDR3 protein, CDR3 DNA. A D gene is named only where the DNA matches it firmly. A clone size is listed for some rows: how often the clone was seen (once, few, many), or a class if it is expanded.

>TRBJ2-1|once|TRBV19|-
CASSIGPEGNEQFF
TGTGCCAGTAGTATAGGCCCGGAAGGCAATGAGCAGTTCTTC
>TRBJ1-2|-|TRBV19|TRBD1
CASSIGQGTSYGYTF
TGTGCCAGTAGTATAGGACAGGGGACTTCCTATGGCTACACCTTC
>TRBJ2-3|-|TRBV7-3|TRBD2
CASSRSGRTLDTQYF
TGTGCCAGCAGCCGTAGCGGGAGGACTCTGGATACGCAGTATTTT
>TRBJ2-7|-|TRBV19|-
CASNSGRGSSYEQYF
TGTGCCAGTAATAGTGGACGGGGGTCATCCTACGAGCAGTACTTC
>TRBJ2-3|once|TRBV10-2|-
CASSESNQNTDTQYF
TGCGCCAGCAGTGAGTCGAACCAAAACACAGATACGCAGTATTTT
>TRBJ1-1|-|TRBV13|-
CASSFYRDWGTEAFF
TGTGCCAGCAGCTTCTACAGGGACTGGGGCACTGAAGCTTTCTTT
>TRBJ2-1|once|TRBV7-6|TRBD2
CASSPLKGLAGYEQFF
TGTGCCAGCAGCCCACTAAAGGGACTAGCCGGGTATGAGCAGTTCTTC
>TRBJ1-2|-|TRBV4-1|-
CASSQTGFGYGYTF
TGCGCCAGCAGCCAAACAGGGTTTGGCTATGGCTACACCTTC
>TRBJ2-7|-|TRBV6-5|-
CASSPTRFYEQYF
TGTGCCAGCAGCCCGACTAGGTTTTACGAGCAGTACTTC
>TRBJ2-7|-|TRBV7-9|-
CASSLVGYEQYF
TGTGCCAGCAGCCTGGTAGGGTACGAGCAGTACTTC
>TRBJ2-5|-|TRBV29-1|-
CSAHRGGVSETQYF
TGCAGCGCCCACCGCGGCGGAGTATCAGAGACCCAGTACTTC
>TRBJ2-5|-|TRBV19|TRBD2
CASSTLGRLAGYETQYF
TGTGCCAGTAGTACCCTGGGTCGTCTAGCGGGATATGAGACCCAGTACTTC
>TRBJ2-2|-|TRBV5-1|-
CASSLPQSRELFF
TGCGCCAGCAGCTTACCTCAAAGCCGGGAGCTGTTTTTT
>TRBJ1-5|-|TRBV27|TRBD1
CASSTRTGGGYQPQHF
TGTGCCAGCAGTACGAGGACAGGGGGAGGGTATCAGCCCCAGCATTTT
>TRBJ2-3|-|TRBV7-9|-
CASSLELGLNTQYF
TGTGCCAGCAGCTTAGAGCTAGGGTTAAATACGCAGTATTTT
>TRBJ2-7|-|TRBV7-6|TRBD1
CASSFGRGRKSEQYF
TGTGCCAGCAGCTTTGGCAGGGGGCGGAAGAGCGAGCAGTACTTC
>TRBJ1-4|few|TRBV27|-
CASSLAAGSNEKLFF
TGTGCCAGCAGTTTGGCTGCGGGTTCTAATGAAAAACTGTTTTTT
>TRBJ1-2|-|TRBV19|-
CASSTTVGYGYTF
TGTGCCAGTAGTACGACAGTTGGCTATGGCTACACCTTC
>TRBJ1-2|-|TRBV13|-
CASSLERRGYTF
TGTGCCAGCAGCCTTGAAAGGCGGGGCTACACCTTC
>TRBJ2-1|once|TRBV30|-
CASAGSLLGWNNEQFF
TGTGCATCGGCGGGGAGTCTCCTCGGATGGAACAATGAGCAGTTCTTC
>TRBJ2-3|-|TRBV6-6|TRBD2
CASRPRLAGGTDTQYF
TGTGCCAGCAGGCCTAGACTAGCGGGAGGCACAGATACGCAGTATTTT
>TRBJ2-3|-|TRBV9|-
CASSVDLVLDGSTQYF
TGTGCCAGCAGCGTAGATCTCGTTCTTGACGGGAGTACGCAGTATTTT
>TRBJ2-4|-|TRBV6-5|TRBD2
CASSYASGNIQYF
TGTGCCAGCAGTTACGCTAGCGGAAACATTCAGTACTTC
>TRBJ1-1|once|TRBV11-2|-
CASRFDKGVKNTEAFF
TGTGCCAGCAGATTTGACAAGGGGGTTAAGAACACTGAAGCTTTCTTT
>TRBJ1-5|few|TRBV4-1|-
CASSQGPDSQPQHF
TGCGCCAGCAGCCAAGGCCCGGACAGTCAGCCCCAGCATTTT
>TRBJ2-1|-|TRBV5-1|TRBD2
CASSLVGTSGSDEQFF
TGCGCCAGCAGCTTGGTTGGGACTAGCGGGAGCGATGAGCAGTTCTTC
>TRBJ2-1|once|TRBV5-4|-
CASSLVGLVSYNEQFF
TGTGCCAGCAGCTTGGTGGGACTGGTCTCCTACAATGAGCAGTTCTTC
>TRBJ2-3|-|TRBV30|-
CACHPFSIGTQYF
TGTGCCTGCCACCCATTCAGCATCGGTACGCAGTATTTT
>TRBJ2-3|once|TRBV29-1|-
CSVEISRGTDTQYF
TGCAGCGTTGAGATTTCGCGAGGCACAGATACGCAGTATTTT
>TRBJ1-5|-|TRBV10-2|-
CASSGVREGNQPQHF
TGCGCCAGCAGTGGTGTCAGGGAGGGCAATCAGCCCCAGCATTTT
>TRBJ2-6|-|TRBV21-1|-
CASSKHPSRANVLTF
TGTGCCAGCAGCAAACACCCCTCCCGGGCCAACGTCCTGACTTTC
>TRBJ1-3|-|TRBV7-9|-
CASSLDGGTGNTIYF
TGTGCCAGCAGCTTAGATGGCGGGACTGGAAACACCATATATTTT
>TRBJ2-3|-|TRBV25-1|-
CASSALGSTDTQYF
TGTGCCAGCAGTGCCCTAGGGAGCACAGATACGCAGTATTTT
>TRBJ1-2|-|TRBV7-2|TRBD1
CASSYTGVNGLGYTF
TGTGCCAGCAGTTACACAGGGGTTAATGGTCTTGGCTACACCTTC
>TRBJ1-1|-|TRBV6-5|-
CASSYLTNTEAFF
TGTGCCAGCAGTTACCTGACGAACACTGAAGCTTTCTTT